This T cell receptor (beta chain) was identified during a study of CD8 T cells in ankylosing spondylitis (dated by TCRdb to between 2016 and 2019). With respect to the entire study: The study set out to find disease-linked TCR variants by profiling T cell receptor beta repertoires in ankylosing spondylitis patients and healthy donors. The full study cohort was made up of about two dozen ankylosing spondylitis patients and some 100 healthy donors. Peripheral blood was sampled, and synovial fluid was additionally collected from ankylosing spondylitis patients.

As to this clonotype: The clone's antigen remains unknown. No much larger clone is present one base from it, and per-base qualities are unavailable.

What the research found in general, with its limitations: The disease-linked clones showed a CD8+ phenotype and occurred at relatively low frequencies in peripheral blood. Blood from ankylosing spondylitis patients appeared to be characterized by a TCR beta motif made up of about 8 highly homologous amino acid variants. Some of the motif variants had been reported before in the synovial fluid and blood of reactive arthritis patients, a finding that suggests common disease-initiation mechanisms. The disease-linked clones were reported to be significantly enriched in matched synovial fluid samples from ankylosing spondylitis patients.

Here V drops 0 bases and J drops 3 bases, and the junction holds 11 bases not matched to any gene. From the cysteine through the phenylalanine, the CDR3 covers 19 amino acids. The read is trimmed to its CDR3 DNA, 57 bases read in frame from base 1. CDR1 and CDR2 (LGHNA, YNFKEQ) derive from the germline V gene. Sequencing took place on an Illumina HiSeq 2500. TCR beta libraries were prepared by quantitative 5'-RACE with molecular barcodes. Turning to the authors' computational methods: To identify disease-linked TCR variants, a new computational method was used, one built on a probabilistic model of VDJ rearrangement. TCRdb applied fastp at Q25 and MiXCR to the public reads, then kept only in-frame beta chains. Rows matching on CDR3 protein sequence are summarized as one entry with the most common DNA and genes. For this entry, the V and J calls and clone size follow TCRdb and not the study's own pipeline. The sample table holds hundreds of thousands of distinct CDR3 sequences, of which over 9.5% were seen once. Just over 0.5% of the sample lies in the top ten.

This receptor was taken from a male donor with ankylosing spondylitis. This chain is built from TRBV4-2 and TRBJ2-7, and 13 junctional nucleotides match TRBD2. The source material was blood, either unsorted or a sorted T cell fraction (not recorded which). The nucleotide sequence reads TGTGCCAGCAGCCAAGATCGGACTAGCGGGAGCTGGGAGGACTACGAGCAGTACTTC. Its protein reads: CASSQDRTSGSWEDYEQYF.